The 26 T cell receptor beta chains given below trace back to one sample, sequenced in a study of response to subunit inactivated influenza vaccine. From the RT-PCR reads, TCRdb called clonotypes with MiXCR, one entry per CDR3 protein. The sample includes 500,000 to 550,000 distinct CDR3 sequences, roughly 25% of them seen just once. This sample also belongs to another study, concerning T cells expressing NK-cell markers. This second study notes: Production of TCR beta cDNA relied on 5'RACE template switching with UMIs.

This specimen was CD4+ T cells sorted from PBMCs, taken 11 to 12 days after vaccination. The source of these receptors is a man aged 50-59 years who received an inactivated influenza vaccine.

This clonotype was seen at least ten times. DNA of the CDR3: TGTGCCACCAGCAGAGTAGCGGGGCTAGCCAAAAACATTCAGTACTTC. This translates into CATSRVAGLAKNIQYF. V gene TRBV15 combines with J gene TRBJ2-4; 8 positions agree with TRBD2. With 1 base clipped from V and 0 bases from J, the junction kept 2 bases outside the gene matches. The V gene's germline CDR1 is LNHNV and CDR2 YYDKDF (reference sequence). The CDR3 contains 16 residues. Combining the CDR3 with reference TRBV15 and TRBJ2-4 gives the whole variable domain DAMVIQNPRYQVTQFGKPVTLSCSQTLNHNVMYWYQQKSSQAPKLLFHYYDKDFNNEADTPDNFQSRRPNTSFCFLDIRSPGLGDTAMYLCATSRVAGLAKNIQYFGAGTRLSVL.

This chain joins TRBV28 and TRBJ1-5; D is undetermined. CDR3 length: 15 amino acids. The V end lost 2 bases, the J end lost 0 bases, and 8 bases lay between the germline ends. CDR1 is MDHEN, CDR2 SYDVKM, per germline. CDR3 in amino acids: CASSLNGDSNQPQHF. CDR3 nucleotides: TGTGCCAGCAGTTTAAACGGGGATAGCAATCAGCCCCAGCATTTT.

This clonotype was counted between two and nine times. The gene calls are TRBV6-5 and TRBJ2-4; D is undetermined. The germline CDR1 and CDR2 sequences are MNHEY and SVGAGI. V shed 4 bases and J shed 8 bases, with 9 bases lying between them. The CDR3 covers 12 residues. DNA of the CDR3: TGTGCCAGCAGTTCTGCGAGCGACATTCAGTACTTC. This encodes CASSSASDIQYF.

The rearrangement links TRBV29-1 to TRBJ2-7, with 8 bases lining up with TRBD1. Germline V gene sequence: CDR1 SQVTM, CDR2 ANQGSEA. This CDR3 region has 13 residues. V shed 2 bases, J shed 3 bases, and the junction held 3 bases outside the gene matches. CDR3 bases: TGCAGCGTTGAAACACAGGGGGGCTACGAGCAGTACTTC. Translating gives CSVETQGGYEQYF.

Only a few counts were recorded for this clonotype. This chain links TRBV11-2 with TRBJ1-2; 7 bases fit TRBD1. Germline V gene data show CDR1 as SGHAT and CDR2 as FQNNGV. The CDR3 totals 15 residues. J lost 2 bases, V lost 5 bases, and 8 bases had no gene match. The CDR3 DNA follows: TGTGCCAGCAGCCCCCGAGGGGGCCTCAACTATGGCTACACCTTC. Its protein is CASSPRGGLNYGYTF.

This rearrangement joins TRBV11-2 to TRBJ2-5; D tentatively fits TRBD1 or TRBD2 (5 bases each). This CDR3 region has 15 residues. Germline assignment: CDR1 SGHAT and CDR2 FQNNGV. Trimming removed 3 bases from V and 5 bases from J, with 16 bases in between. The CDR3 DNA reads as TGTGCCAGCAGCTTCGTTGGGGTTGAGGGGGAGACCCAGTACTTC. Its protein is CASSFVGVEGETQYF.

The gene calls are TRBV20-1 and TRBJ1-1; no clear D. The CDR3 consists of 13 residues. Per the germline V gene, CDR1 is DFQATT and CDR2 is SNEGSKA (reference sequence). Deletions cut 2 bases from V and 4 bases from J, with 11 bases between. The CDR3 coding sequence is TGCAGTGCTAGATATGGTGGGAGCACTGAAGCTTTCTTT. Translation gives CSARYGGSTEAFF.

The CDR3 region is CSASGRGHTGELFF. CDR3 DNA sequence: TGCAGTGCTAGTGGGAGGGGGCATACCGGGGAGCTGTTTTTT. The chain joins TRBV20-1 to TRBJ2-2; D may correspond to TRBD1 or TRBD2 (7 bases each). The CDR3 loop spans 14 amino acids. Trimming took 3 bases from V and 5 from J, leaving 13 bases between them. The germline gives CDR1 DFQATT, CDR2 SNEGSKA (reference sequence).

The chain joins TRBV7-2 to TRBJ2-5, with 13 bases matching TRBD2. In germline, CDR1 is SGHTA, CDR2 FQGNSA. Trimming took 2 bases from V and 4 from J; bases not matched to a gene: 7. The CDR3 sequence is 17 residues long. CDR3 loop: CASSLWTSGRSGETQYF. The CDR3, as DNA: TGTGCCAGCAGCTTATGGACTAGCGGGAGATCCGGAGAGACCCAGTACTTC.

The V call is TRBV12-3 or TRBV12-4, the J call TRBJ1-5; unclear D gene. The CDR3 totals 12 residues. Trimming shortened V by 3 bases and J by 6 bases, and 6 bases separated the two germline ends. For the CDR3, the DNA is TGTGCCAGCAGTTTCATGCGTCAGCCCCAGCATTTT. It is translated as CASSFMRQPQHF.

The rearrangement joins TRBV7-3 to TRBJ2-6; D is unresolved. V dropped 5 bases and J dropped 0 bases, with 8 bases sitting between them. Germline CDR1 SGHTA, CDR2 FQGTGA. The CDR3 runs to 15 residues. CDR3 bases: TGTGCCAGCAGCGATTTTCACTCTGGGGCCAACGTCCTGACTTTC. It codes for CASSDFHSGANVLTF. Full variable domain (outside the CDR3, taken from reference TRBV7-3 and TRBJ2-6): GAGVSQTPSNKVTEKGKYVELRCDPISGHTALYWYRQSLGQGPEFLIYFQGTGAADDSGLPNDRFFAVRPEGSVSTLKIQRTERGDSAVYLCASSDFHSGANVLTFGAGSRLTVL.

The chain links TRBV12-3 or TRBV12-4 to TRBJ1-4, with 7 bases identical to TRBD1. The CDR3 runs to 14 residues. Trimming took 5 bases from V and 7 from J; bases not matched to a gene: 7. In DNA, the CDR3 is TGTGCCAGCAGTCCGACAGGGTTGGGTGAAAAACTGTTTTTT. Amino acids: CASSPTGLGEKLFF.

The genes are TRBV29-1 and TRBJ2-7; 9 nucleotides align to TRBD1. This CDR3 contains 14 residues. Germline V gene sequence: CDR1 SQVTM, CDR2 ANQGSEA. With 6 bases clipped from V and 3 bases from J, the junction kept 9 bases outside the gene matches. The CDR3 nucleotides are TGCAGCGTAAAAACGGGACAGGGTAGCTACGAGCAGTACTTC. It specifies CSVKTGQGSYEQYF.

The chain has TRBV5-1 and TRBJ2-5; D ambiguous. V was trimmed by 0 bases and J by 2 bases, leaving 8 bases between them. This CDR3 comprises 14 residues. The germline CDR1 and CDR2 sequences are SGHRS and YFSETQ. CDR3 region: CASSLDHAQETQYF. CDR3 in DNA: TGCGCCAGCAGCTTGGACCATGCACAAGAGACCCAGTACTTC.

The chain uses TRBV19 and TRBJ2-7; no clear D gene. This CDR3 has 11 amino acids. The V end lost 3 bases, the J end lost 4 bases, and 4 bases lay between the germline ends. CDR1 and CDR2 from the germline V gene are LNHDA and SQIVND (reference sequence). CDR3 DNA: TGTGCCAGTAGTATTCCTTACGAGCAGTACTTC. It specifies CASSIPYEQYF.

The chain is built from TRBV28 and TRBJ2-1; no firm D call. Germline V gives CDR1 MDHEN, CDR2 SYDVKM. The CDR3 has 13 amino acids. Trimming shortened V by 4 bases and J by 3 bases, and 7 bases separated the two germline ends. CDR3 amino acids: CASSSPLYNEQFF. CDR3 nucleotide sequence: TGTGCCAGCAGTTCTCCGCTCTACAATGAGCAGTTCTTC.

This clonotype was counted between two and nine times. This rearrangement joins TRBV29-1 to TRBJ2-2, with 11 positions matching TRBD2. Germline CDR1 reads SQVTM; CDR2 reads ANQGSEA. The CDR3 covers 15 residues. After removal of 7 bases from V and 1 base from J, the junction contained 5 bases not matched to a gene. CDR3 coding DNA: TGCAGCGGGAAAGGGACTAGCGGGAACACCGGGGAGCTGTTTTTT. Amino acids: CSGKGTSGNTGELFF.

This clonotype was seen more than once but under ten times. The CDR3 coding sequence is TGCAGTGCTAGAGGCCGGGACAACTACGAGCAGTACTTC. Protein: CSARGRDNYEQYF. The chain links TRBV20-1 to TRBJ2-7, with D tentatively TRBD1 (6 bases). This CDR3 has 13 amino acids. Germline values: CDR1 DFQATT, CDR2 SNEGSKA (reference sequence). Trimming took 1 base from V and 3 from J, leaving 10 bases between them.

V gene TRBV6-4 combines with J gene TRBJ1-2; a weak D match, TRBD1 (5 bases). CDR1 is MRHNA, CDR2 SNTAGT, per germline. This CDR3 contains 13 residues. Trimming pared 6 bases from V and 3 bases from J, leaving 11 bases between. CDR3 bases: TGTGCCAGCAGCCAGACCAGGGACTATGGCTACACCTTC. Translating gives CASSQTRDYGYTF.

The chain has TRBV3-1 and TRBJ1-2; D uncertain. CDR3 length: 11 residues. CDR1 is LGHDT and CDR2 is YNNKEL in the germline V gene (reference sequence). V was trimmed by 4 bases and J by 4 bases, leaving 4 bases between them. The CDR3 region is CASSRLYGYTF. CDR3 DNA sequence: TGTGCCAGCAGCCGCCTCTATGGCTACACCTTC. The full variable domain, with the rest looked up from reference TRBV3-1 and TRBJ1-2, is DTAVSQTPKYLVTQMGNDKSIKCEQNLGHDTMYWYKQDSKKFLKIMFSYNNKELIINETVPNRFSPKSPDKAHLNLHINSLELGDSAVYFCASSRLYGYTFGSGTRLTVV.

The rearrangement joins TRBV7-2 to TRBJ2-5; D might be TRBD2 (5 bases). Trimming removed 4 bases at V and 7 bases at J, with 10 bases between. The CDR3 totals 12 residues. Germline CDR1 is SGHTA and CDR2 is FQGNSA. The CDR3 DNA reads TGTGCCAGCAGCTATGAGGGCGGGACCCAGTACTTC. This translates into CASSYEGGTQYF.

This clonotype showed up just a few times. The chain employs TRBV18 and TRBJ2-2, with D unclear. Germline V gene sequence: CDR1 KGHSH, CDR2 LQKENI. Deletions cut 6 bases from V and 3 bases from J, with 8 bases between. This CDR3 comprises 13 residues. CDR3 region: CASSRIDTGELFF. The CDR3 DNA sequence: TGTGCCAGCTCGCGAATAGACACCGGGGAGCTGTTTTTT.

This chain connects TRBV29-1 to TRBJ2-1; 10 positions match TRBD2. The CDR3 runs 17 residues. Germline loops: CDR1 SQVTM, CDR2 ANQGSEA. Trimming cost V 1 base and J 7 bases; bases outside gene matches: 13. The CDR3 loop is CSVEAQKLAGPMNEQFF. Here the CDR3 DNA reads TGCAGCGTTGAAGCCCAGAAACTAGCGGGGCCAATGAATGAGCAGTTCTTC.

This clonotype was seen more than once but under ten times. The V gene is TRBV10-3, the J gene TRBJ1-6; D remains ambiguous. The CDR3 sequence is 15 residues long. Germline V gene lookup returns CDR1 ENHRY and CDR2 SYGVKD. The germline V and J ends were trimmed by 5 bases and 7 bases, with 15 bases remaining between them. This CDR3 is CAISFSNSGNSPLHF. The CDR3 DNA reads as TGTGCCATCAGTTTCTCAAATTCAGGCAATTCACCCCTCCACTTT.

For the CDR3, the DNA is TGCGCCAGCAGCCACACAGGGGTCCAAGAGACCCAGTACTTC. Translating it yields CASSHTGVQETQYF. The chain employs TRBV5-1 and TRBJ2-5, with 7 nucleotides matching TRBD1. Per the germline V gene, CDR1 is SGHRS and CDR2 is YFSETQ. The CDR3 is made up of 14 amino acids. Trimming at V came to 4 bases and at J to 1 base, leaving 4 bases not matched to a gene. Using reference TRBV5-1 and TRBJ2-5 for the parts outside the CDR3, the full variable domain is KAGVTQTPRYLIKTRGQQVTLSCSPISGHRSVSWYQQTPGQGLQFLFEYFSETQRNKGNFPGRFSGRQFSNSRSEMNVSTLELGDSALYLCASSHTGVQETQYFGPGTRLLVL.

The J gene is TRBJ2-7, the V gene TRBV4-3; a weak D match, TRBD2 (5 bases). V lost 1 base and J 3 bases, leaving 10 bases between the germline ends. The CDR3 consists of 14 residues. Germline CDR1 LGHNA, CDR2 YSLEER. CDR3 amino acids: CASSQGPGNYEQYF. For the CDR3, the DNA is TGCGCCAGCAGCCAAGGGCCGGGGAACTACGAGCAGTACTTC.